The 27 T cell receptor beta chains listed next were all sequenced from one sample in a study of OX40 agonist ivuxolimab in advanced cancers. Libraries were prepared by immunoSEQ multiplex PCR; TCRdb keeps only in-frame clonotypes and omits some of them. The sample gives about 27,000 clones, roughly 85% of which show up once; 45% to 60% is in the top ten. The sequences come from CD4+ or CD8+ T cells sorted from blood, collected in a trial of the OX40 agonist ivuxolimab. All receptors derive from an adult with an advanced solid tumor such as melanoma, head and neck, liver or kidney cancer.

The CDR3 reads CASSSEGTNQPQHF. CDR3 nucleotide sequence: TGTGCCAGCAGTTCCGAGGGTACCAATCAGCCCCAGCATTTT. The chain recombines TRBV27 with TRBJ1-5; no clear D. The CDR3 sequence is 14 residues long. V was pared by 4 bases and J by 3 bases, with 10 bases between. Per germline, CDR1 MNHEY and CDR2 SMNVEV (reference sequence).

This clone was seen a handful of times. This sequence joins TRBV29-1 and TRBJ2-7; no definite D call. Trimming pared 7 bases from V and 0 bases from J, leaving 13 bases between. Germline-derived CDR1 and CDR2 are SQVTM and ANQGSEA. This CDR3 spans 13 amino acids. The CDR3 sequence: CSARTSTSYEQYF. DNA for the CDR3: TGCAGCGCCCGGACCTCAACCTCCTACGAGCAGTACTTC.

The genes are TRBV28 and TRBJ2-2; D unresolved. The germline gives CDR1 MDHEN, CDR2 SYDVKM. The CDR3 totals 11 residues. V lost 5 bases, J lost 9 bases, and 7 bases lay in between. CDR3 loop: CASSRSRELFF. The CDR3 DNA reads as TGTGCCAGCAGTCGATCGCGGGAGCTGTTTTTT.

CDR3: CASSGAGTEAFF. The CDR3 DNA sequence: TGCGCCAGCAGTGGTGCAGGGACTGAAGCTTTCTTT. V usage is TRBV5-1 and J usage is TRBJ1-1; tentatively, D is TRBD1 (5 bases). The CDR3 is 12 amino acids. V lost 5 bases and J lost 5, with 10 bases in between. Germline V lookup: CDR1 SGHRS, CDR2 YFSETQ. Combining the CDR3 with reference TRBV5-1 and TRBJ1-1 gives the whole variable domain KAGVTQTPRYLIKTRGQQVTLSCSPISGHRSVSWYQQTPGQGLQFLFEYFSETQRNKGNFPGRFSGRQFSNSRSEMNVSTLELGDSALYLCASSGAGTEAFFGQGTRLTVV.

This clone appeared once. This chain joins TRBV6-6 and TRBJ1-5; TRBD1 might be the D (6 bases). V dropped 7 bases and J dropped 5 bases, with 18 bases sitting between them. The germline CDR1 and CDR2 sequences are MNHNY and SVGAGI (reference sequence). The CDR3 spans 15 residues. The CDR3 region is CASNPLQGIDQPQHF. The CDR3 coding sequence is TGTGCCAGCAACCCTTTACAGGGAATAGATCAGCCCCAGCATTTT.

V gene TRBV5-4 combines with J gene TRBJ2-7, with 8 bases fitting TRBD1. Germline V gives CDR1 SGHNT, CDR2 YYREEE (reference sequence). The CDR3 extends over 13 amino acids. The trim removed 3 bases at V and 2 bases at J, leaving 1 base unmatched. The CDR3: CASSWTGTYEQYF. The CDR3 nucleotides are TGTGCCAGCAGCTGGACAGGGACCTACGAGCAGTACTTC.

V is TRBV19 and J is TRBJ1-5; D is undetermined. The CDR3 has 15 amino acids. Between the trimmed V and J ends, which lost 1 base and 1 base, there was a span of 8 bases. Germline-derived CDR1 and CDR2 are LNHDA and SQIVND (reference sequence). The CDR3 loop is CASSIGERSNQPQHF. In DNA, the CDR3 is TGTGCCAGTAGTATAGGGGAGAGGAGCAATCAGCCCCAGCATTTT.

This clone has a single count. CDR3 residues: CSADQSHEQYF. The CDR3 DNA reads as TGCAGTGCCGATCAAAGCCACGAGCAGTACTTC. The rearrangement uses TRBV20-1 and TRBJ2-7; D not certain. The CDR3 length is 11 residues. Trimming removed 6 bases from V and 5 bases from J, with 11 bases in between. CDR1 DFQATT and CDR2 SNEGSKA come from the germline V gene (reference sequence).

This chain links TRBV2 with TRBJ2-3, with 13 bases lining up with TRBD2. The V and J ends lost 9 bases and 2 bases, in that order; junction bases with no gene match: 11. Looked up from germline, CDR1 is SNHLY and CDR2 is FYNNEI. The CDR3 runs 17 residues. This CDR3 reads CASHPPGLAGDTDTQYF. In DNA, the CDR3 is TGTGCCAGTCATCCCCCCGGACTAGCGGGGGACACAGATACGCAGTATTTT.

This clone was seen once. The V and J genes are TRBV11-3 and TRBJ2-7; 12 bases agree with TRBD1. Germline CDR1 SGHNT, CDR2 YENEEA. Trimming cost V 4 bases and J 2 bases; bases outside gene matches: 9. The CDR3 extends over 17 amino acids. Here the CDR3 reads CASSSGTGGVLAYEQYF. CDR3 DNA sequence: TGTGCCAGCAGCTCCGGGACAGGGGGCGTTTTGGCCTACGAGCAGTACTTC.

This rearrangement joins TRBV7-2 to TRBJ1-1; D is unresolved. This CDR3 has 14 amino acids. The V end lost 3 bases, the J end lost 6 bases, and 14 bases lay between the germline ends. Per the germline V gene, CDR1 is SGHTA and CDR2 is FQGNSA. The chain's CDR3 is CASSFLDLRAEAFF. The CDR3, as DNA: TGTGCCAGCAGCTTCTTGGACCTACGGGCTGAAGCTTTCTTT.

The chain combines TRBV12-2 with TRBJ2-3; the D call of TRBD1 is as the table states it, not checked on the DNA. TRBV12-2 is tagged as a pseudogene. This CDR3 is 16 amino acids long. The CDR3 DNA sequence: TGTGCAAGTCGCTTAAGGGACAGGGGGGACGCAGATACGCAGTATTTT. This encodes CASRLRDRGDADTQYF.

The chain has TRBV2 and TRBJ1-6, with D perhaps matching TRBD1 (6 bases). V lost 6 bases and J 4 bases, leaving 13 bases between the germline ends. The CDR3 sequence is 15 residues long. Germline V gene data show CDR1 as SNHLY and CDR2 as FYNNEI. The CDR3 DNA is TGTGCCAGCAGGGATACAGGGTTTTATAATTCACCCCTCCACTTT. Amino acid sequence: CASRDTGFYNSPLHF.

CDR3 bases: TGTGCCAGCAGTGACTCAGGAAGGGATGAGCAGTTCTTC. This encodes CASSDSGRDEQFF. This chain uses TRBV6-4 with TRBJ2-1, with D uncertain. The germline gives CDR1 MRHNA, CDR2 SNTAGT. There are 13 residues in the CDR3. V was pared by 0 bases and J by 8 bases, with 8 bases between.

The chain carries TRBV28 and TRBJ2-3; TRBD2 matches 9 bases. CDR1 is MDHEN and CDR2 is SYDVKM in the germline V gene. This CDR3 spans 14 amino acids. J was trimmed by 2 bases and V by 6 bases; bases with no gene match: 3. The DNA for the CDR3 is TGTGCCAGCAGGCTAGCGGGGCTCACAGATACGCAGTATTTT. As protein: CASRLAGLTDTQYF.

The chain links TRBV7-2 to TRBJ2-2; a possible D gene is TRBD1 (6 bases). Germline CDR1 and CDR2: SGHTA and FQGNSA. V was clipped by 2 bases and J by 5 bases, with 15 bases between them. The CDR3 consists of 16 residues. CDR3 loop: CASSLKDSGLTGELFF. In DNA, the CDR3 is TGTGCCAGCAGCTTAAAGGACAGCGGACTTACCGGGGAGCTGTTTTTT.

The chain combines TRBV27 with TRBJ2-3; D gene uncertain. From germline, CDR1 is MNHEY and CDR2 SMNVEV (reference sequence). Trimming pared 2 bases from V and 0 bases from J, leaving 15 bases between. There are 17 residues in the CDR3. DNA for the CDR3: TGTGCCAGCAGTTTAACGATTGAAGGAACTAGCACAGATACGCAGTATTTT. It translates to CASSLTIEGTSTDTQYF.

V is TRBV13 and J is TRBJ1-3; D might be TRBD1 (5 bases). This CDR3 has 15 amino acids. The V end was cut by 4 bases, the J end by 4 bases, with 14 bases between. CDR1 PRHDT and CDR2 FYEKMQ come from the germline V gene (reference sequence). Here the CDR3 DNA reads TGTGCCAGCAGCTCCCCGGGGCACTCGGGAAACACCATATATTTT. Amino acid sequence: CASSSPGHSGNTIYF.

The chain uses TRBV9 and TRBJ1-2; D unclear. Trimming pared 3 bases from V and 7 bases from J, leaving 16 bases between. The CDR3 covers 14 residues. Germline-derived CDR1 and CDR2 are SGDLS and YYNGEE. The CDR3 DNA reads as TGTGCCAGCAGCGCGAAGACGGGCCGGGGTGGCTACACCTTC. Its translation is CASSAKTGRGGYTF.

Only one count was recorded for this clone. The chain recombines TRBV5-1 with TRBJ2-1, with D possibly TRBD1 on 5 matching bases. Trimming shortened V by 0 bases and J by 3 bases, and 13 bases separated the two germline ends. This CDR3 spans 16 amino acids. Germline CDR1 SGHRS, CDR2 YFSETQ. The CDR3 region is CASSLDGAGRYNEQFF. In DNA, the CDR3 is TGCGCCAGCAGCTTGGACGGTGCAGGGCGCTACAATGAGCAGTTCTTC.

The CDR3 nucleotides read TGTGCCAGCAGCTTGTACACAGGGCCCGGGGAGCTGTTTTTT. It codes for CASSLYTGPGELFF. The chain employs TRBV5-5 and TRBJ2-2; tentatively, D is TRBD1 (6 bases). V was cut by 1 base and J by 6 bases, with 10 bases left in between. This CDR3 is 14 amino acids long. Germline V gene lookup returns CDR1 SGHKS and CDR2 YYEKEE (reference sequence). The entire variable domain, with the rest obtained from reference TRBV5-5 and TRBJ2-2, is as follows: DAGVTQSPTHLIKTRGQQVTLRCSPISGHKSVSWYQQVLGQGPQFIFQYYEKEERGRGNFPDRFSARQFPNYSSELNVNALLLGDSALYLCASSLYTGPGELFFGEGSRLTVL.

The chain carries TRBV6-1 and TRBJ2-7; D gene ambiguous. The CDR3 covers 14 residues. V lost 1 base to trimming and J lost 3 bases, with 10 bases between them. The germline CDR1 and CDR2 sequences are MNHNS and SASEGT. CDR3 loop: CASSEGRIHYEQYF. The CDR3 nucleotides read TGTGCCAGCAGTGAAGGACGTATTCACTACGAGCAGTACTTC.

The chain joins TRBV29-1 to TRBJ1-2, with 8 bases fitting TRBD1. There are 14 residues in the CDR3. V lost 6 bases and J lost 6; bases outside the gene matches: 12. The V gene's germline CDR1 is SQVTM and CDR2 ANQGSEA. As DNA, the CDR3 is TGCAGCGTGCCCGGACAGGGAATGGAGAATGGCTACACCTTC. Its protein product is CSVPGQGMENGYTF.

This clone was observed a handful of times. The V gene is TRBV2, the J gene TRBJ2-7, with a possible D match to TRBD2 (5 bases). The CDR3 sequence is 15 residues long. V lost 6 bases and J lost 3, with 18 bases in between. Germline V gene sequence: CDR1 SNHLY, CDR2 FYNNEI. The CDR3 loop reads CASSPGFSKHYEQYF. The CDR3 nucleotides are TGTGCCAGCAGCCCGGGGTTTTCGAAGCACTACGAGCAGTACTTC.

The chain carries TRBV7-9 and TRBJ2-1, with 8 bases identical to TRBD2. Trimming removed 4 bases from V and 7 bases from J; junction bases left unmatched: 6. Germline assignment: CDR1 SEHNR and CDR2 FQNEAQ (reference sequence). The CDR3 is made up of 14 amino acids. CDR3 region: CASSSPGLVNEQFF. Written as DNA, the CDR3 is TGTGCCAGCAGCTCCCCGGGACTAGTAAATGAGCAGTTCTTC.

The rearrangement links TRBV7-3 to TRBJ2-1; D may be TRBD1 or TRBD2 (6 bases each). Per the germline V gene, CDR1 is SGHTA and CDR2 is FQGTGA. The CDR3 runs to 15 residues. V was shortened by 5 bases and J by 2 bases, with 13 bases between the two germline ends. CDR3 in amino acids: CASSPARGAYNEQFF. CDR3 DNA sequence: TGTGCCAGCAGCCCAGCGAGGGGGGCCTACAATGAGCAGTTCTTC.

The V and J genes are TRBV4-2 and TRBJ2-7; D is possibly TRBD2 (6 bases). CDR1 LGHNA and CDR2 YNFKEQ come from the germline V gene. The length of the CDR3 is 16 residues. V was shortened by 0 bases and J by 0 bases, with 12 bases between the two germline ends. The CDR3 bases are TGTGCCAGCAGCCAAGAGGGACTCGTAAGCTCCTACGAGCAGTACTTC. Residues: CASSQEGLVSSYEQYF.